This note documents a single T cell receptor (beta chain) sequence. This entry is derived from a study of T cells in narcolepsy. The assay was immunoSEQ multiplex PCR, and TCRdb's table has in-frame clones only and misses some. The table includes 20,000 to 25,000 clones, roughly 81% detected once. This CDR3 spans 20 amino acids. The rearrangement links TRBV21-1 to TRBJ2-1; the D call in the table, TRBD2, was not verified against the DNA. TRBV21-1 is designated a pseudogene. The source material was CD45RA- memory CD4+ T cells from PBMCs. The sequence derives from a human donor with narcolepsy. The CDR3 loop reads CASSNILRGLAGGPSGEQFF. The CDR3, as DNA: TGTGCCAGCAGCAACATCCTCCGTGGACTAGCGGGAGGGCCGTCCGGTGAGCAGTTCTTC.